This T cell receptor beta chain was profiled in a study of Graves' ophthalmopathy and Graves' hyperthyroidism. The CDR3 numbers 9 amino acids, ends counted. CDR1 and CDR2 (germline): SQVTM, ANQGSEA. Included hyperthyroidism patients were aged 18 to 65 and newly diagnosed (under 2 months' duration). Clinicians made diagnoses from clinical symptoms, serum thyroxine, TRAb, thyroid ultrasound and orbital computed tomography. Of note for this clonotype: It is likely a read error, because the conserved phenylalanine at the end of the CDR3 is missing. The DNA is omitted, as the CDR3 cannot be located on it reliably, and the CDR3 follows TCRdb's listing.

RNA transcripts were the source from which TCR beta CDR3 regions were amplified. HTBI-primed RT-PCR formed the first round, and a multiplex PCR formed the second. TCRdb re-called the multiplex PCR reads with MiXCR, one entry per CDR3 protein. The top ten clones hold 3.5% to 5% of a sample with approximately 540,000 distinct CDR3 sequences, roughly 40% of them seen once. The source material was peripheral blood or thyroid tissue (not recorded which). The clonotype originates from an adult man with Graves' hyperthyroidism. The V and J genes are TRBV29-1 and TRBJ1-3; the table's D call TRBD1 went unverified against the DNA. CDR3: CSVEGPGES.